These 26 T cell receptor beta chains were sequenced from one sample in a study of breast tumors, draining lymph nodes, adjacent tissues. TCRdb re-called the multiplex PCR reads through MiXCR, storing one row per CDR3 protein. This table has under 250,000 distinct CDR3 sequences, around 32% appearing once. Breast cancer patients provided tissue from their axillary draining lymph nodes. What was sequenced was axillary lymph node tissue. The receptors were gathered from a female donor with breast cancer. Some clones in this sample may be carry-over from other donors' samples.

At least ten counts were recorded for this clonotype. This rearrangement joins TRBV20-1 to TRBJ1-2; 10 bases are a match to TRBD1. The CDR3 runs 13 residues. Unmatched junction bases numbered 6, after V lost 6 bases and J lost 5 bases. Germline V gives CDR1 DFQATT, CDR2 SNEGSKA (reference sequence). For the CDR3, the DNA is TGCAGTGCGGAATCGGGACAGGGGTATGGCTACACCTTC. Residues: CSAESGQGYGYTF.

V is TRBV7-9 and J is TRBJ1-4; D gene ambiguous. The CDR3 is made up of 16 amino acids. Germline values: CDR1 SEHNR, CDR2 FQNEAQ (reference sequence). V was clipped by 5 bases and J by 4 bases, with 17 bases between them. In DNA, the CDR3 is TGTGCCAGCAGCCCCTCGCGCCGGGGAGTTAATGAAAAACTGTTTTTT. Translating it yields CASSPSRRGVNEKLFF.

A few counts support this clonotype. The chain combines TRBV28 with TRBJ2-5, with D possibly TRBD1 on 8 matching bases. The CDR3 has 14 amino acids. Trimming took off 2 bases at V and 7 bases at J, with 14 bases between the two ends. Germline loops: CDR1 MDHEN, CDR2 SYDVKM. CDR3: CASSLIQGGGTQYF. DNA for the CDR3: TGTGCCAGCAGTTTAATACAGGGGGGGGGGACCCAGTACTTC.

This clonotype was detected a few times. This may be a read error, as it is one base from a much larger clone. This chain uses TRBV20-1 with TRBJ1-5; 10 bases are a match to TRBD1. The CDR3 totals 14 residues. From germline, CDR1 is DFQATT and CDR2 SNEGSKA (reference sequence). V gave up 0 bases and J gave up 9 bases; unmatched junction bases: 5. The DNA for the CDR3 is TGCAGTGCTAGAGAGACAGGGGGCCATCCGCCCCAGCATTTT. Its translation: CSARETGGHPPQHF.

In its sample, this clonotype was seen many times. The chain carries TRBV4-3 and TRBJ2-7; 14 positions agree with TRBD2. Germline V CDR1 and CDR2: LGHNA, YSLEER. Losses at the gene ends were 1 base for V and 2 bases for J; bases not matched to a gene: 4. This CDR3 comprises 17 residues. The CDR3, as DNA: TGCGCCAGCAGCCAAGGACTAGCGGGAGGGCCCCCCTACGAGCAGTACTTC. Protein: CASSQGLAGGPPYEQYF.

The sample holds a few counts of this clonotype. The chain links TRBV6-5 to TRBJ1-1; D unclear. There are 15 residues in the CDR3. The germline CDR1 and CDR2 sequences are MNHEY and SVGAGI. Trimming cost V 0 bases and J 0 bases, with 8 bases left between them. CDR3 region: CASSYSTWMNTEAFF. CDR3 in DNA: TGTGCCAGCAGTTACTCGACTTGGATGAACACTGAAGCTTTCTTT.

Notes on this clonotype: This CDR3 is missing its conserved last phenylalanine or tryptophan, likely due to a read error. The DNA is omitted, as the CDR3 cannot be located on it reliably, and the CDR3 follows TCRdb's listing. V gene TRBV20-1 combines with J gene TRBJ2-5; whether TRBD2, the table's D call, matches the DNA was not checked. The V gene's germline CDR1 is DFQATT and CDR2 SNEGSKA (reference sequence). Inclusive of both ends, the CDR3 amounts to 11 amino acids. The CDR3 region is CSARETSAQYL.

The table lists this clonotype with a few counts. The genes are TRBV6-5 and TRBJ1-2, with 7 bases lining up with TRBD1. Germline CDR1 MNHEY, CDR2 SVGAGI. This CDR3 contains 13 residues. Trimming cost V 7 bases and J 0 bases; bases outside gene matches: 2. Here the CDR3 reads CASTTGSNYGYTF. CDR3 DNA sequence: TGTGCCAGCACGACAGGGTCTAACTATGGCTACACCTTC.

The chain links TRBV29-1 to TRBJ2-7; D is unclear. The CDR3 runs to 12 residues. Germline V gives CDR1 SQVTM, CDR2 ANQGSEA. The V end was cut by 5 bases, the J end by 2 bases, with 10 bases between. CDR3 sequence (DNA): TGCAGCGTTTCCCTCGGGCCCTACGAGCAGTACTTC. This codes for CSVSLGPYEQYF.

The CDR3 protein is CASSLKASRGTETQYF. In DNA form, the CDR3 reads TGTGCCAGCAGCTTAAAGGCGAGCAGGGGGACGGAGACCCAGTACTTC. The chain has TRBV7-9 and TRBJ2-5; 7 positions agree with TRBD1. Unmatched junction bases numbered 11, after V lost 2 bases and J lost 5 bases. This CDR3 region has 16 residues. Germline CDR1 is SEHNR and CDR2 is FQNEAQ (reference sequence).

This clonotype came up many times. The rearrangement uses TRBV20-1 and TRBJ2-1; 8 bases are shared with TRBD2. Germline V gene data show CDR1 as DFQATT and CDR2 as SNEGSKA (reference sequence). The CDR3 extends over 15 amino acids. The junction had 4 bases not matched to a gene; V was cut back by 1 base and J by 2 bases. This CDR3 is CSARVLGRAYNEQFF. CDR3 DNA: TGCAGTGCTAGAGTCCTCGGGAGGGCCTACAATGAGCAGTTCTTC.

Comment on this clonotype: This likely comes from a read error, as the CDR3 has no conserved phenylalanine or tryptophan at its end. The DNA is omitted, as the CDR3 cannot be located on it reliably, and the CDR3 follows TCRdb's listing. This chain links TRBV11-3 with TRBJ1-3. From its first to its last residue, the CDR3 has 8 amino acids. Germline CDR1 reads SGHNT; CDR2 reads YENEEA. The CDR3 loop reads CASSQRPG.

The chain carries TRBV18 and TRBJ1-3; no firm D call. The V gene's germline CDR1 is KGHSH and CDR2 LQKENI. The CDR3 length is 16 residues. V was shortened by 2 bases and J by 1 base, with 12 bases between the two germline ends. The CDR3: CASSPAGTPSGNTIYF. CDR3 DNA sequence: TGTGCCAGCTCACCAGCCGGTACCCCATCTGGAAACACCATATATTTT.

Remarks on this clonotype: A much larger clonotype is one base distant, so this may be a read error. CDR3 DNA: TGTGCCAGCAGCTTGCCCTTCGAGACAATGGGTGGCGGGGGTACGCAGTATTTT. It specifies CASSLPFETMGGGGTQYF. The rearrangement uses TRBV5-8 and TRBJ2-3; 7 positions match TRBD2. The CDR3 runs to 18 residues. Looked up from germline, CDR1 is SGHTS and CDR2 is YDEGEE. V was pared by 1 base and J by 8 bases, with 19 bases of the junction left unmatched.

This clonotype was seen many times. The CDR3 here is CASSRADTQYF. The CDR3, as DNA: TGCGCCAGCAGCCGTGCAGATACGCAGTATTTT. This chain joins TRBV5-1 and TRBJ2-3, with unresolved D. This CDR3 has 11 amino acids. V lost 4 bases and J 4 bases, leaving 4 bases between the germline ends. Per germline, CDR1 SGHRS and CDR2 YFSETQ.

This clonotype was observed at least ten times. The gene calls are TRBV2 and TRBJ2-7; 10 bases line up with TRBD2. J gave up 3 bases and V 6 bases, and 14 bases lay outside the gene matches. The CDR3 runs to 17 residues. Germline V gene data show CDR1 as SNHLY and CDR2 as FYNNEI. The CDR3 sequence is CASSRTVNQREGYEQYF. DNA of the CDR3: TGTGCCAGCAGCAGGACTGTAAACCAGCGGGAGGGCTACGAGCAGTACTTC.

V and J are TRBV7-2 and TRBJ1-1, with 7 bases matching TRBD1. The CDR3 runs 13 residues. From germline, CDR1 is SGHTA and CDR2 FQGNSA. V was pared by 3 bases and J by 5 bases, with 3 bases of the junction left unmatched. The DNA for the CDR3 is TGTGCCAGCAGCTTCCTACAGGGGACTGAAGCTTTCTTT. Residues: CASSFLQGTEAFF.

This clonotype occurred many times. The V call is TRBV4-3, the J call TRBJ2-1, with 8 positions matching TRBD2. Trimming at V came to 4 bases and at J to 8 bases, leaving 22 bases not matched to a gene. The V gene's germline CDR1 is LGHNA and CDR2 YSLEER. The CDR3 is 19 amino acids. The CDR3 nucleotides read TGCGCCAGCAGCCTGGAACTTCCCGCGGGAGCGGGAGTGCTCCATGAGCAGTTCTTC. This codes for CASSLELPAGAGVLHEQFF.

This clonotype was picked up a small number of times. The genes are TRBV28 and TRBJ2-3; possibly TRBD1 or TRBD2 for D (5 bases each). The CDR3 totals 13 residues. The V gene's germline CDR1 is MDHEN and CDR2 SYDVKM. As DNA, the CDR3 is TGTGCTATGAGGGGCGGTAGCACAGATACGCAGTATTTT. It translates to CAMRGGSTDTQYF.

Ten or more counts support this clonotype. The genes are TRBV6-6 and TRBJ1-6, with a tentative D call TRBD1 (5 bases). Trimming shortened V by 6 bases and J by 0 bases, and 18 bases separated the two germline ends. The CDR3 covers 18 residues. Germline assignment: CDR1 MNHNY and CDR2 SVGAGI (reference sequence). CDR3 sequence (DNA): TGTGCCAGCAGCCCCCATAGGGGCCCTAGCTCCTATAATTCACCCCTCCACTTT. Amino acid sequence: CASSPHRGPSSYNSPLHF.

This clonotype was seen many times. The CDR3 here is CASSIPGGDEQFF. In DNA, the CDR3 is TGTGCCAGTAGTATCCCAGGCGGGGATGAGCAGTTCTTC. The V call is TRBV19, the J call TRBJ2-1, with D perhaps TRBD2 (6 bases). Trimming removed 3 bases from V and 8 bases from J, with 11 bases in between. Germline V gene sequence: CDR1 LNHDA, CDR2 SQIVND (reference sequence). This CDR3 contains 13 residues.

J is TRBJ2-3 and V is TRBV27; 7 bases are shared with TRBD2. In germline, CDR1 is MNHEY, CDR2 SMNVEV (reference sequence). This CDR3 region has 14 residues. V lost 7 bases, J lost 3 bases, and 7 bases stayed unmatched. The CDR3 protein is CASTGGRTTDTQYF. Written as DNA, the CDR3 is TGTGCCAGCACGGGGGGTCGGACAACAGATACGCAGTATTTT.

The table lists this clonotype with a count of one. The CDR3 DNA sequence: TGCAGTGCTAGAGATCCTGACGGCCAAGAGACCCAGCATTTT. Protein product: CSARDPDGQETQHF. This rearrangement joins TRBV20-1 to TRBJ1-5; D call uncertain. The V and J ends lost 0 bases and 11 bases respectively, with 17 bases between them. The CDR3 is made up of 14 amino acids. CDR1 is DFQATT, CDR2 SNEGSKA, per germline (reference sequence).

Points on this clonotype: The limits of the CDR3 on the DNA are not certain, so only TCRdb's listed CDR3 is given. This chain connects TRBV7-2 to TRBJ1-4. Per germline, CDR1 SGHTA and CDR2 FQGNSA. Ends included, the CDR3 has 24 residues. CDR3 protein: CASSQPGLAGGEQHFGPANEKLFF.

This clonotype was seen repeatedly, ten times or more. The V gene is TRBV6-1, the J gene TRBJ2-7; 8 bases are shared with TRBD1. The CDR3 spans 13 residues. Per germline, CDR1 MNHNS and CDR2 SASEGT. Trimming took 6 bases from V and 9 from J; bases not matched to a gene: 10. CDR3 sequence reads: CASRNQDRVGQYF. CDR3 coding DNA: TGTGCCAGCAGGAACCAGGACAGGGTTGGGCAGTACTTC.

To note about this clonotype: A much bigger clone sits one base away, suggesting this may be a read error. The chain links TRBV30 to TRBJ2-7; TRBD2 matches 7 bases. This CDR3 spans 13 amino acids. J lost 4 bases, V lost 4 bases, and 7 bases had no gene match. Per germline, CDR1 GTSNPN and CDR2 SVGIG (reference sequence). The CDR3 coding sequence is TGTGCCTGGAAGCGACCAGCGGGATACGAGCAGTACTTC. Protein product: CAWKRPAGYEQYF.